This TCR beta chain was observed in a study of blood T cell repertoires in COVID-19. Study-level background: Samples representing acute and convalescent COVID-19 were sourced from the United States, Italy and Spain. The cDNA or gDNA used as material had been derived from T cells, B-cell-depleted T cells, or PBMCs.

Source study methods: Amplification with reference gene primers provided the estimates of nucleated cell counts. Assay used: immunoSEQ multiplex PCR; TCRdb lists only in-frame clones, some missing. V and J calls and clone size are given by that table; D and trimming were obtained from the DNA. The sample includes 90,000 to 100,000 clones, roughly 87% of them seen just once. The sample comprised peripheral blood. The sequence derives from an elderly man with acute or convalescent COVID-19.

The CDR3 bases are TGTGCCGAAGGACAGGGGAACAATCAGCCCCAGCATTTT. Its translation: CAEGQGNNQPQHF. The chain combines TRBV2 with TRBJ1-5, with 9 bases fitting TRBD1. The CDR3 extends over 13 amino acids. Germline values: CDR1 SNHLY, CDR2 FYNNEI. With 11 bases clipped from V and 3 bases from J, the junction kept 5 bases outside the gene matches.